The clone carrying this T cell receptor (beta chain) has more than one count but fewer than ten. The sample originates from a study of beta chain features in type 1 diabetes. Germline CDR1 reads MGHRA; CDR2 reads YSYEKL. The CDR3 consists of 16 residues. J lost 0 bases, V lost 4 bases, and 8 bases had no gene match. What was sequenced were expressed TCRB transcripts, since all of the isolated RNA had been reverse transcribed. The assay was immunoSEQ multiplex PCR, and TCRdb's table has in-frame clones only and misses some. The sample carries approximately 200,000 clones, roughly 9.6% recorded once. The sequence derives from a woman aged 18-29 years in good health. V is TRBV4-1 and J is TRBJ1-1, with TRBD1 identical over 7 bases. The specimen was naive CD4+ T cells from blood. The chain's CDR3 is CASSPRDRNMNTEAFF. The CDR3 DNA reads as TGCGCCAGCAGCCCCAGGGACAGAAACATGAACACTGAAGCTTTCTTT.